The 32 T cell receptor beta chains reported below all come from one sample, sequenced in a study of shared clonotypes between healthy human individuals. Profiled with immunoSEQ multiplex PCR; TCRdb holds only in-frame clones, not every one. The sample carries hundreds of thousands of clones, approximately 79% recorded once. The source material was memory CD4+ T cells sorted from blood. Subset defined: CD45RA-negative fraction. These TCRs come from a woman in her 30s in good health.

The V gene is TRBV6-5, the J gene TRBJ2-7, with D possibly being TRBD2 (6 bases). The CDR3 covers 15 residues. Germline loops: CDR1 MNHEY, CDR2 SVGAGI. The ends were cut back, 7 bases at V and 2 bases at J, with 18 bases in the middle. The CDR3 sequence: CASTPGLARPYEQYF. Written as DNA, the CDR3 is TGTGCCAGCACCCCCGGGCTAGCGAGACCCTACGAGCAGTACTTC.

J is TRBJ1-1 and V is TRBV27; a possible D gene is TRBD1 (6 bases). Trimming stripped 0 bases from V and 4 bases from J, with 21 bases between. CDR1 is MNHEY, CDR2 SMNVEV, per germline (reference sequence). The CDR3 totals 18 residues. The DNA of the CDR3 is TGTGCCAGCAGTTTATCGAGACAGGTGGCCCCGCGTAGCACTGAAGCTTTCTTT. Its protein product is CASSLSRQVAPRSTEAFF.

This chain links TRBV7-9 with TRBJ2-1; D may be TRBD2 (5 bases). The CDR3 runs to 13 residues. The V end lost 1 base, the J end lost 8 bases, and 9 bases lay between the germline ends. The germline CDR1 and CDR2 sequences are SEHNR and FQNEAQ (reference sequence). The CDR3 DNA is TGTGCCAGCAGCTTAGACACTAGAGATGAGCAGTTCTTC. Translation: CASSLDTRDEQFF.

V usage is TRBV29-1 and J usage is TRBJ2-1, with no clear D. The CDR3 runs to 12 residues. Germline V gene lookup returns CDR1 SQVTM and CDR2 ANQGSEA. V was pared by 4 bases and J by 9 bases, with 13 bases between. CDR3 sequence: CSVGGFGVEQFF. The DNA for the CDR3 is TGCAGCGTTGGGGGATTCGGTGTTGAGCAGTTCTTC.

This clone appeared once. The chain combines TRBV12-5 with TRBJ2-7; 8 nucleotides line up with TRBD2. The germline V gene has CDR1 LGHNT and CDR2 FRNRAP. The CDR3 is 12 residues long. DNA of the CDR3: TGTGGCAGCGGGAGACGGCCTGACGAGCAGTACTTC. Translation: CGSGRRPDEQYF.

The V and J genes are TRBV6-5 and TRBJ2-1; D may be TRBD2 (6 bases). The V end was cut by 4 bases, the J end by 9 bases, with 16 bases between. This CDR3 spans 14 amino acids. Per the germline V gene, CDR1 is MNHEY and CDR2 is SVGAGI. The CDR3, as DNA: TGTGCCAGCAGTTGGAGGGAGCCACGCCCTGAGCAGTTCTTC. Translating gives CASSWREPRPEQFF.

This clone came up many times. CDR3 amino acids: CASSLTLNTEAFF. The CDR3 nucleotides are TGCGCCAGCAGCTTGACACTGAACACTGAAGCTTTCTTT. V gene TRBV5-1 combines with J gene TRBJ1-1; D remains unclear. The germline V and J ends were trimmed by 1 base and 0 bases, with 4 bases remaining between them. CDR3 length: 13 amino acids. In germline, CDR1 is SGHRS, CDR2 YFSETQ.

The chain employs TRBV19 and TRBJ2-5, with D perhaps assigned TRBD1 or TRBD2 (5 bases each). Germline CDR1 is LNHDA and CDR2 is SQIVND (reference sequence). This CDR3 is 15 amino acids long. V shed 1 base and J shed 2 bases, with 11 bases lying between them. The CDR3 reads CASSIAGTVQETQYF. As DNA, the CDR3 is TGTGCCAGTAGTATAGCCGGGACGGTACAAGAGACCCAGTACTTC.

The chain is built from TRBV27 and TRBJ2-5; D is unclear. The J call may be in error: the DNA end matches TRBJ2-7 better. The CDR3 covers 8 residues. The germline V gene has CDR1 MNHEY and CDR2 SMNVEV (reference sequence). CDR3 sequence: CASYEQYF. For the CDR3, the DNA is TGTGCCTCGTACGAGCAGTACTTC.

The chain carries TRBV5-1 and TRBJ2-6, with TRBD2 identical over 11 bases. This CDR3 contains 18 residues. Trimming at V came to 3 bases and at J to 1 base, leaving 6 bases not matched to a gene. CDR1 is SGHRS, CDR2 YFSETQ, per germline. The chain's CDR3 is CASSYTSGSSSGANVLTF. The DNA for the CDR3 is TGCGCCAGCAGCTATACTAGCGGGAGCTCATCTGGGGCCAACGTCCTGACTTTC.

This clone was detected only once. This chain joins TRBV28 and TRBJ2-7, with D tentatively TRBD1 or TRBD2 (5 bases each). Germline-derived CDR1 and CDR2 are MDHEN and SYDVKM. The V and J ends lost 7 bases and 3 bases respectively, with 19 bases between them. The CDR3 consists of 15 residues. CDR3 region: CASTPGAQLSYEQYF. In DNA, the CDR3 is TGTGCCAGCACCCCCGGGGCCCAGCTGAGCTACGAGCAGTACTTC. The variable domain in full, with the rest retrieved from reference TRBV28 and TRBJ2-7, is DVKVTQSSRYLVKRTGEKVFLECVQDMDHENMFWYRQDPGLGLRLIYFSYDVKMKEKGDIPEGYSVSREKKERFSLILESASTNQTSMYLCASTPGAQLSYEQYFGPGTRLTVT.

V gene TRBV9 combines with J gene TRBJ2-1, with 7 bases aligning to TRBD2. Germline loops: CDR1 SGDLS, CDR2 YYNGEE. The CDR3 covers 15 residues. The trim removed 4 bases at V and 6 bases at J, leaving 10 bases unmatched. CDR3 in amino acids: CASSPLGGLGNEQFF. In DNA, the CDR3 is TGTGCCAGCAGCCCCCTGGGAGGGTTAGGCAATGAGCAGTTCTTC.

A word on this clone: The junction shows a germline mismatch at one end, possibly a read error. The chain joins TRBV11-2 to TRBJ2-7; a possible D gene is TRBD1 (5 bases). The germline V gene encodes CDR1 SGHAT and CDR2 FQNNGV. CDR3 length equals 14 residues. CDR3 in DNA: TGTGCCAGCAGCTCGACAGCGCCCAGGCCAGCAGTACGCTTC. This sequence encodes CASSSTAPRPAVRF.

The CDR3 loop is CASSSHADSTYEQYF. The DNA for the CDR3 is TGTGCCAGCAGTTCCCATGCGGACAGCACCTACGAGCAGTACTTC. V and J are TRBV28 and TRBJ2-7, with D maybe TRBD1 (6 bases). The V and J ends lost 4 bases and 2 bases respectively, with 15 bases between them. The CDR3 runs to 15 residues. The germline V gene encodes CDR1 MDHEN and CDR2 SYDVKM.

J is TRBJ2-6 and V is TRBV19; D is possibly TRBD2 (5 bases). This CDR3 has 14 residues. Trimming cost V 7 bases and J 4 bases, with 11 bases left between them. Germline CDR1 and CDR2: LNHDA and SQIVND (reference sequence). CDR3 protein: CASKEAAGANVLTF. The CDR3 region has the DNA TGTGCCAGTAAGGAGGCGGCGGGGGCCAACGTCCTGACTTTC.

J is TRBJ2-4 and V is TRBV28, with D unclear. V lost 5 bases and J lost 2, with 13 bases in between. The CDR3 totals 15 residues. Germline V gene lookup returns CDR1 MDHEN and CDR2 SYDVKM. CDR3 bases: TGTGCCAGCAGTCCGCCCGGGCAGCCCAAAAACATTCAGTACTTC. Translated: CASSPPGQPKNIQYF.

DNA for the CDR3: TGTGCCAGCAGCCGGACCGTTCACCAAGAGCAGTACTTC. Residues: CASSRTVHQEQYF. V and J are TRBV9 and TRBJ2-7; D remains ambiguous. Trimming removed 4 bases from V and 7 bases from J, with 15 bases in between. The germline CDR1 and CDR2 sequences are SGDLS and YYNGEE. CDR3 size: 13 residues.

The chain is built from TRBV28 and TRBJ2-6; D tentatively fits TRBD1 or TRBD2 (5 bases each). Trimming left V 3 bases short and J 2 bases short, with 11 bases between. The CDR3 is made up of 16 amino acids. The germline V gene encodes CDR1 MDHEN and CDR2 SYDVKM. The CDR3 loop reads CASSFPGTTGANVLTF. The CDR3 coding sequence is TGTGCCAGCAGTTTCCCAGGGACCACTGGGGCCAACGTCCTGACTTTC.

This chain links TRBV10-3 with TRBJ2-2; 8 bases are shared with TRBD1. Germline CDR1 and CDR2: ENHRY and SYGVKD. The CDR3 runs to 15 residues. V was clipped by 10 bases and J by 4 bases; unmatched bases: 11. This CDR3 reads CANRPGTGSTGELFF. The CDR3 DNA follows: TGTGCCAACAGACCCGGGACAGGTTCCACCGGGGAGCTGTTTTTT.

Turning to this clone: Distinct nucleotide sequences in the sample also encode this CDR3. The chain has TRBV7-2 and TRBJ2-1; D is undetermined. The CDR3 runs 13 residues. Germline CDR1 reads SGHTA; CDR2 reads FQGNSA. Trimming removed 2 bases from V and 0 bases from J, with 2 bases in between. CDR3 nucleotides: TGTGCCAGCAGCTTATCCTCCTACAATGAGCAGTTCTTC. It encodes CASSLSSYNEQFF.

The chain has TRBV29-1 and TRBJ2-7; possible D gene TRBD1, 5 bases. With 2 bases removed from V and 6 bases from J, the gap between germline ends came to 11 bases. Germline assignment: CDR1 SQVTM and CDR2 ANQGSEA. This CDR3 is built from 12 residues. The CDR3 region is CSVERGFAEQYF. In nucleotides, the CDR3 is TGCAGCGTTGAAAGGGGTTTCGCCGAGCAGTACTTC.

CDR3 in DNA: TGTGCCAGCAGCCAAATTCCAGGGGTGGGTCAGCCCCAGCATTTT. Translated: CASSQIPGVGQPQHF. V gene TRBV28 combines with J gene TRBJ1-5, with D perhaps matching TRBD1 (6 bases). The CDR3 extends over 15 amino acids. Germline CDR1 MDHEN, CDR2 SYDVKM. V gave up 6 bases and J gave up 6 bases, with 18 bases separating them.

This clone came up a few times. The chain has TRBV28 and TRBJ2-7; TRBD2 matches 7 bases. The V gene's germline CDR1 is MDHEN and CDR2 SYDVKM. The CDR3 runs 17 residues. The junction had 16 bases not matched to a gene; V was cut back by 4 bases and J by 4 bases. CDR3 loop: CASSSPRVASGLYEQYF. The CDR3 DNA reads TGTGCCAGCAGTTCGCCCCGGGTAGCTAGCGGACTTTACGAGCAGTACTTC. Using reference TRBV28 and TRBJ2-7 for the parts outside the CDR3, the full variable domain is DVKVTQSSRYLVKRTGEKVFLECVQDMDHENMFWYRQDPGLGLRLIYFSYDVKMKEKGDIPEGYSVSREKKERFSLILESASTNQTSMYLCASSSPRVASGLYEQYFGPGTRLTVT.

This clone was observed once. This rearrangement joins TRBV2 to TRBJ2-2; D unclear. CDR1 SNHLY and CDR2 FYNNEI come from the germline V gene. This CDR3 spans 14 amino acids. Trimming left V 7 bases short and J 3 bases short, with 12 bases between. The CDR3, as DNA: TGTGCCAGCATAAGAGGAGCCCACACCGGGGAGCTGTTTTTT. The encoded protein is CASIRGAHTGELFF.

The table lists this clone with many counts. The chain recombines TRBV4-2 with TRBJ1-2; TRBD1 might be the D (6 bases). Germline CDR1 LGHNA, CDR2 YNFKEQ. V was pared by 4 bases and J by 8 bases, with 14 bases between. The CDR3 runs to 13 residues. The CDR3 DNA sequence: TGTGCCAGCAGCCCCAGGGGTTCAGAAGGCTACACCTTC. Translated, it gives CASSPRGSEGYTF.

The rearrangement uses TRBV5-1 and TRBJ2-1; a weak D match, TRBD2 (5 bases). Deletions cut 0 bases from V and 0 bases from J, with 7 bases between. The V gene's germline CDR1 is SGHRS and CDR2 YFSETQ. The CDR3 consists of 15 residues. The CDR3 bases are TGCGCCAGCAGCTTGGGGAGGCCCTCCTACAATGAGCAGTTCTTC. It is translated as CASSLGRPSYNEQFF.

The DNA of the CDR3 is TGCGCCAGCAGCCAAGGGTCGGGAAGGGTTGTTGAGCAGTTCTTC. Residues: CASSQGSGRVVEQFF. The V and J genes are TRBV4-1 and TRBJ2-1; D possibly corresponds to TRBD2 (5 bases). Germline CDR1 MGHRA, CDR2 YSYEKL. Between the trimmed V and J ends, which lost 1 base and 9 bases, there was a span of 16 bases. CDR3 size: 15 residues.

J is TRBJ2-4 and V is TRBV18; D gene ambiguous. V lost 2 bases to trimming and J lost 5 bases, with 19 bases between them. Germline V lookup: CDR1 KGHSH, CDR2 LQKENI. CDR3 length: 17 amino acids. As DNA, the CDR3 is TGTGCCAGCTCACCATCAACCATCCTTCTGTTGGAAAACATTCAGTACTTC. Protein product: CASSPSTILLLENIQYF.

The chain joins TRBV2 to TRBJ1-1, with a possible D match to TRBD1 (5 bases). This CDR3 comprises 14 residues. The V gene lost 2 bases and the J gene lost 0 bases, with 7 bases spanning the gap. Germline V CDR1 and CDR2: SNHLY, FYNNEI. The CDR3: CASSENRMNTEAFF. For the CDR3, the DNA is TGTGCCAGCAGTGAAAACAGGATGAACACTGAAGCTTTCTTT.

This clone was picked up one time. The chain recombines TRBV19 with TRBJ1-5; no reliable D call. CDR1 and CDR2 (germline): LNHDA, SQIVND (reference sequence). This CDR3 contains 14 residues. V was trimmed by 3 bases and J by 7 bases, leaving 13 bases between them. CDR3 sequence (DNA): TGTGCCAGTAGTATCTTGGACTCGAGGCAGCCCCAGCATTTT. Its translation: CASSILDSRQPQHF. The whole variable domain, filled in from reference TRBV19 and TRBJ1-5, reads DGGITQSPKYLFRKEGQNVTLSCEQNLNHDAMYWYRQDPGQGLRLIYYSQIVNDFQKGDIAEGYSVSREKKESFPLTVTSAQKNPTAFYLCASSILDSRQPQHFGDGTRLSIL.

The chain employs TRBV30 and TRBJ2-1; tentative D call: TRBD2 (6 bases). The CDR3 extends over 13 amino acids. Trimming took 0 bases from V and 12 from J, leaving 15 bases between them. Per germline, CDR1 GTSNPN and CDR2 SVGIG (reference sequence). CDR3 sequence: CAWSVSRLDAQFF. CDR3 coding DNA: TGTGCCTGGAGTGTCTCCCGACTAGACGCGCAGTTCTTC. Complete variable domain (other parts from reference TRBV30 and TRBJ2-1): SQTIHQWPATLVQPVGSPLSLECTVEGTSNPNLYWYRQAAGRGLQLLFYSVGIGQISSEVPQNLSASRPQDRQFILSSKKLLLSDSGFYLCAWSVSRLDAQFFGPGTRLTVL.

This sequence joins TRBV27 and TRBJ2-2; the match to TRBD2 covers 10 bases. Germline V CDR1 and CDR2: MNHEY, SMNVEV (reference sequence). J lost 4 bases, V lost 5 bases, and 7 bases had no gene match. The CDR3 extends over 16 amino acids. CDR3 DNA sequence: TGTGCCAGCAGTCTTCTAGCGGGAGTAAGCACCGGGGAGCTGTTTTTT. Protein product: CASSLLAGVSTGELFF.